This TCR beta chain appears in the sequencing data of a study of T cells expressing NK-cell markers. Per the germline V gene, CDR1 is DFQATT and CDR2 is SNEGSKA (reference sequence). This CDR3 region has 13 residues. TCRdb reworked the 5' RACE reads into one entry per CDR3 protein, no DNA. The sample holds roughly 170,000 distinct CDR3 sequences. Sequencing was carried out using blood T cells: a sorted CD56 or NKG2C T cell subset, CD4+ or CD8+ T cells, or bulk PBMC T cells (not recorded which). The chain employs TRBV20-1 and TRBJ1-2. The source of this sequence is a woman aged 18-70 years in good health. CDR3: CSASMAGSGGYTF.